These T cell receptor beta chains were read from a single sample in a study of blood T cell repertoires in COVID-19. Profiled with immunoSEQ multiplex PCR; TCRdb holds only in-frame clones, not every one. The repertoire holds 310,000 or so clones, with more than 75% as singletons. Material for sequencing was peripheral blood. Receptors originate from a man aged 65 to 85 with acute or convalescent COVID-19. Each CDR3 is given with its conserved first and last residue. A D gene is named only where the DNA matches it firmly. Not all rows give a size; the values are once, few, many and, for expanded clones, a class.

j_call d_call clone_size v_call cdr3_nt cdr3_aa
TRBJ2-7 . . TRBV19 TGTGCCAGTAGTATACAGGCTTCCCACGAGCAGTACTTC CASSIQASHEQYF
TRBJ2-7 . few TRBV5-4 TGTGCCAGCCGCCCAACCATAGGAGGCGGCGAGCAGTACTTC CASRPTIGGGEQYF
TRBJ1-2 . . TRBV12-3/TRBV12-4 TGTGCCAGCAGTTTGAGGCTCTATGGCTACACCTTC CASSLRLYGYTF
TRBJ2-1 TRBD2 . TRBV19 TGTGCCAGTAGTCCCCTAGCGGACTACAATGAGCAGTTCTTC CASSPLADYNEQFF
TRBJ2-1 TRBD2 . TRBV5-1 TGCGCCAGCAGCTTCTTGGGGACTAGCGCCACCTTCAATGAGCAGTTCTTC CASSFLGTSATFNEQFF
TRBJ2-5 TRBD2 . TRBV25-1 TGTGCCAGCAGTGCACAGGGCGGGACTAGCTTGAGGGAGACCCAGTACTTC CASSAQGGTSLRETQYF
TRBJ1-5 . . TRBV19 TGTGCCAGTAGTAGGACCGGGGGCAATCAGCCCCAGCATTTT CASSRTGGNQPQHF
TRBJ1-3 . . TRBV28 TGTGCCAGCAGTTTATACGGTGGAAACACCATATATTTT CASSLYGGNTIYF
TRBJ1-2 TRBD1 . TRBV4-1 TGCGCCAGCAGCCAAGAATGGACAGGACTATATGGCTACACCTTC CASSQEWTGLYGYTF
TRBJ2-5 . . TRBV25-1 TGTGCCAGCAGTGAACGGCGGCGGGGAGACCAAGAGACCCAGTACTTC CASSERRRGDQETQYF
TRBJ1-4 . . TRBV28 TGTGCCAGCAGTCAATTGACAGGAACTAATGAAAAACTGTTTTTT CASSQLTGTNEKLFF
TRBJ2-5 . . TRBV10-3 TGTGCCATCAGTGAGTCGGAGGTAGGGATGACCCAGTACTTC CAISESEVGMTQYF
TRBJ2-2 . once TRBV18 TGTGCCAGCTCACCACCCGGAGCGGGGTGGACAGTTAACACCGGGGAGCTGTTTTTT CASSPPGAGWTVNTGELFF
TRBJ1-4 TRBD1 . TRBV18 TGTGCCAGCTCACCCCCGGACAGGGTTGGTGAAAAACTGTTTTTT CASSPPDRVGEKLFF
TRBJ2-1 . few TRBV6-5 TGTGCCAGCAGCCCGCGGGGGCTCCAGGGCAATGAGCAGTTCTTC CASSPRGLQGNEQFF
TRBJ1-3 TRBD1 . TRBV9 TGTGCCAGCAGCGCCGGGACAGGGGCCTCTGGAAACACCATATATTTT CASSAGTGASGNTIYF
TRBJ2-1 TRBD1 . TRBV28 TGTGCCAGCAGTTTATGGACAGGGGGCACCAGCTCCTACAATGAGCAGTTCTTC CASSLWTGGTSSYNEQFF
TRBJ2-1 TRBD1 . TRBV28 TGTGCCAGCAGTCCGGGGACAGGGGAGTTGAATGAGCAGTTCTTC CASSPGTGELNEQFF
TRBJ2-3 TRBD2 . TRBV2 TGTGCCAGCAGTTCCCTAGCGGGAGGGCCCACAGATACGCAGTATTTT CASSSLAGGPTDTQYF
TRBJ1-5 . . TRBV18 TGTGCCAGCTCAGCTGGCGGGATTGGCAATCAGCCCCAGCATTTT CASSAGGIGNQPQHF
TRBJ2-7 TRBD2 once TRBV7-9 TGTGCCAGCAGCCTCTCCCCGAGGCGCGGGACTAGTATGTACGAGCAGTACTTC CASSLSPRRGTSMYEQYF
TRBJ1-1 TRBD1 . TRBV19 TGTGCCAGTAGTATAGCAGAAGGGGACAGGGTATTTCACACTGAAGCTTTCTTT CASSIAEGDRVFHTEAFF
TRBJ2-3 . . TRBV7-6 TGTGCCAGCGCAGTAGGGCTGGGGGCTAGAGGGGATACGCAGTATTTT CASAVGLGARGDTQYF
TRBJ1-2 . . TRBV29-1 TGCAGCGTCGGTAGAGCGAGCTATGGCTACACCTTC CSVGRASYGYTF
TRBJ2-1 . . TRBV4-1 TGCGCCAGCAGCCAAGTCCGAGGGGGGGGCTACAATGAGCAGTTCTTC CASSQVRGGGYNEQFF
TRBJ1-4 TRBD1 . TRBV7-2 TGTGCCAGCAGCTTAGGTGGGACAGGGGATGAAAAACTGTTTTTT CASSLGGTGDEKLFF